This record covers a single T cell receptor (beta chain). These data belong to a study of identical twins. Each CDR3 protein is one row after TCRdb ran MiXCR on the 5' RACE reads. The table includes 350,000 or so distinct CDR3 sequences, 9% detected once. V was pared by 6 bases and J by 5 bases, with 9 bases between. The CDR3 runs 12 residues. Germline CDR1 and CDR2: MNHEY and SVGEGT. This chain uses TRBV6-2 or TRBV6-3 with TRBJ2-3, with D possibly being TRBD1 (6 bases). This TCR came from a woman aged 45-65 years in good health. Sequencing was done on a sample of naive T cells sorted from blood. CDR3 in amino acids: CASRQGQDTQYF. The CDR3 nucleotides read TGTGCCAGCAGACAGGGACAAGATACGCAGTATTTT.